Sequencing of this T cell receptor beta chain was carried out in a study of post-analysis software for immune sequencing data. Turning to the study itself: The cohort encompassed relapsing-remitting, secondary progressive and progressive-relapsing multiple sclerosis disease courses. Findings and limits, study-wide: Roughly five TRBV segments were more frequent in patients than controls; TRBV5-6, TRBV5-1 and TRBV20-1 belonged to this group. Compared against controls, patients with multiple sclerosis displayed significantly lower normalized Chao1 diversity. Batch-mates among the samples co-clustered strongly by F measure.

The V segment lost 4 bases and the J segment 6 bases; nucleotides outside the gene matches: 9. Germline V gene lookup returns CDR1 SGHDN and CDR2 FVKESK. This CDR3 contains 15 residues. TCR beta cDNA libraries included unique molecular identifiers. TCRdb re-called the PCR reads with MiXCR, one entry per CDR3 protein. Seen here are around 700,000 distinct CDR3 sequences, more than 50% observed once, and the top ten hold 10% to 12%. There are a few counts of this clonotype. No antigen is known for it. What was sequenced was blood. The V call is TRBV14, the J call TRBJ2-5, with TRBD1 matching 9 bases. This clonotype was obtained from a girl aged 2 to 10 with multiple sclerosis. The CDR3 nucleotides read TGTGCCAGCAGCCCCCTGGACAGGGGAAGGAAGACCCAGTACTTC. This gives the protein CASSPLDRGRKTQYF. Using reference TRBV14 and TRBJ2-5 for the parts outside the CDR3, the full variable domain is EAGVTQFPSHSVIEKGQTVTLRCDPISGHDNLYWYRRVMGKEIKFLLHFVKESKQDESGMPNNRFLAERTGGTYSTLKVQPAELEDSGVYFCASSPLDRGRKTQYFGPGTRLLVL.